The rows below give T cell receptor beta chains drawn from one sample of a study of blood T cell repertoires in COVID-19. TCRdb's table, derived via immunoSEQ multiplex PCR, lists solely in-frame clones and lacks some. Among 350,000 to 450,000 clones, 80% to 85% were seen once, and the ten largest hold around 5%. The material sequenced was PBMCs or T cells enriched from blood (not recorded which). These receptors all come from a woman aged 45-65 years who had recovered from COVID-19. Each CDR3 is given with its conserved first and last residue. A D gene is named only where the DNA matches it firmly. Rows may omit the clone size; those that give it use once, few, many or a size class.

V: TRBV7-2; length: 17; size: -; D: TRBD1; J: TRBJ2-2; CDR3: CASSLDLRRGRGGELFF; DNA: TGTGCCAGCAGCTTAGACCTGCGCAGGGGGCGAGGCGGGGAGCTGTTTTTT
V: TRBV6-5; length: 14; size: -; D: -; J: TRBJ1-5; CDR3: CASRESGPNQPQHF; DNA: TGTGCCAGCAGGGAGTCAGGGCCCAATCAGCCCCAGCATTTT
V: TRBV7-8; length: 14; size: few; D: -; J: TRBJ1-1; CDR3: CASSYVGENTEAFF; DNA: TGTGCCAGCAGCTACGTAGGGGAAAACACTGAAGCTTTCTTT
V: TRBV6-5; length: 15; size: once; D: -; J: TRBJ1-5; CDR3: CASRTVVYSNQPQHF; DNA: TGTGCCAGCCGGACAGTCGTTTATAGCAATCAGCCCCAGCATTTT
V: TRBV5-6; length: 17; size: -; D: TRBD1; J: TRBJ2-5; CDR3: CASSLGGLGQGTETQYF; DNA: TGTGCCAGCAGCTTGGGAGGGCTGGGACAGGGGACGGAGACCCAGTACTTC
V: TRBV9; length: 15; size: -; D: TRBD1; J: TRBJ2-7; CDR3: CASSVEGQSSYEQYF; DNA: TGTGCCAGCAGCGTAGAGGGACAGAGCTCCTACGAGCAGTACTTC
V: TRBV19; length: 16; size: -; D: TRBD1; J: TRBJ1-4; CDR3: CASSNKQGTTNEKLFF; DNA: TGTGCCAGTAGTAACAAACAGGGGACAACTAATGAAAAACTGTTTTTT
V: TRBV4-3; length: 15; size: -; D: -; J: TRBJ1-1; CDR3: CASSLNVGANTEAFF; DNA: TGCGCCAGCAGCCTCAACGTGGGGGCGAACACTGAAGCTTTCTTT
V: TRBV19; length: 15; size: -; D: -; J: TRBJ2-6; CDR3: CASEKGGAGANVLTF; DNA: TGTGCCAGTGAGAAAGGGGGGGCTGGGGCCAACGTCCTGACTTTC
V: TRBV4-1; length: 12; size: -; D: -; J: TRBJ1-1; CDR3: CASSQDRAEAFF; DNA: TGCGCCAGCAGCCAAGATCGCGCTGAAGCTTTCTTT
V: TRBV6-6; length: 15; size: few; D: TRBD1; J: TRBJ1-2; CDR3: CASSYHPTGGGGYTF; DNA: TGTGCCAGCAGTTACCACCCGACAGGGGGGGGTGGCTACACCTTC
V: TRBV20-1; length: 14; size: -; D: -; J: TRBJ1-1; CDR3: CSASRTAAGTEAFF; DNA: TGCAGTGCTAGTAGGACCGCGGCGGGCACTGAAGCTTTCTTT
V: TRBV15; length: 16; size: -; D: TRBD1; J: TRBJ1-4; CDR3: CATSGNGQGGLGKLFF; DNA: TGTGCCACCAGCGGGAATGGACAGGGGGGCTTGGGAAAACTGTTTTTT
V: TRBV10-3; length: 17; size: once; D: TRBD1; J: TRBJ2-7; CDR3: CAISEPDRTGGTYEQYF; DNA: TGTGCCATCAGTGAGCCTGATCGGACAGGGGGGACCTACGAGCAGTACTTC
V: TRBV5-4; length: 14; size: -; D: -; J: TRBJ1-6; CDR3: CASSTEGGRSPLHF; DNA: TGTGCCAGCAGTACAGAGGGCGGCAGATCACCCCTCCACTTT
V: TRBV30; length: 11; size: -; D: -; J: TRBJ1-2; CDR3: CAWSVLEGYTF; DNA: TGTGCCTGGAGTGTACTGGAGGGCTACACCTTC